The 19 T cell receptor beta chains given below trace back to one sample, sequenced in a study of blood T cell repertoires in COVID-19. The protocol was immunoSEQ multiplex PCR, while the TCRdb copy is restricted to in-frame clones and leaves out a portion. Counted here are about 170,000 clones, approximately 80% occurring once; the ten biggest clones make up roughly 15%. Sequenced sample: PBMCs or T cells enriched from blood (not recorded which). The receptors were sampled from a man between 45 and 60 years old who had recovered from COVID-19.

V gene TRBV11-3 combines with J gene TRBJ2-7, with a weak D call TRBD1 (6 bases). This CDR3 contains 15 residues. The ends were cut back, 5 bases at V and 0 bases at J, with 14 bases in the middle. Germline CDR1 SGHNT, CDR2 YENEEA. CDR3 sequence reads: CASSPGRGNSYEQYF. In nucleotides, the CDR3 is TGTGCCAGCAGCCCAGGCAGGGGAAACTCCTACGAGCAGTACTTC. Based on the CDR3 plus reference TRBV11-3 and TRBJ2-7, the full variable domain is EAGVVQSPRYKIIEKKQPVAFWCNPISGHNTLYWYLQNLGQGPELLIRYENEEAVDDSQLPKDRFSAERLKGVDSTLKIQPAELGDSAVYLCASSPGRGNSYEQYFGPGTRLTVT.

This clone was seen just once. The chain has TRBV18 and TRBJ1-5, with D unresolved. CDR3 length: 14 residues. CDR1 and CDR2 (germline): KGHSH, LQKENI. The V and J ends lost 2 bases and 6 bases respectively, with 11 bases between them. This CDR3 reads CASSPGGTGQPQHF. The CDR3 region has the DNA TGTGCCAGCTCACCAGGAGGAACCGGTCAGCCCCAGCATTTT.

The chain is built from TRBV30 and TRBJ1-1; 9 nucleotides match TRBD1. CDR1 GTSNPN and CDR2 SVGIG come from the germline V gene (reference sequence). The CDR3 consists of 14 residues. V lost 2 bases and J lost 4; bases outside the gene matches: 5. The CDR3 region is CAWSRGQGFTEAFF. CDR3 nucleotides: TGTGCCTGGAGTCGCGGACAGGGGTTCACTGAAGCTTTCTTT.

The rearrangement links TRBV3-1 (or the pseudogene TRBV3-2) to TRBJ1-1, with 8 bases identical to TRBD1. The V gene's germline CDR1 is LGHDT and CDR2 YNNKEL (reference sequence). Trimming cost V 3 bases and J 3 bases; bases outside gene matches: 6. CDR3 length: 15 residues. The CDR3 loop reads CASSHRGRRYTEAFF. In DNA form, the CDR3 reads TGTGCCAGCAGCCACAGGGGGCGGCGGTACACTGAAGCTTTCTTT.

The CDR3 protein is CASSTLSLQGGDYGYTF. CDR3 DNA sequence: TGTGCCAGTAGTACCCTATCCCTACAGGGTGGCGACTATGGCTACACCTTC. This chain uses TRBV19 with TRBJ1-2; TRBD1 is a possible D gene (6 bases). CDR3 length equals 17 residues. Looked up from germline, CDR1 is LNHDA and CDR2 is SQIVND (reference sequence). V lost 4 bases, J lost 3 bases, and 21 bases lay in between.

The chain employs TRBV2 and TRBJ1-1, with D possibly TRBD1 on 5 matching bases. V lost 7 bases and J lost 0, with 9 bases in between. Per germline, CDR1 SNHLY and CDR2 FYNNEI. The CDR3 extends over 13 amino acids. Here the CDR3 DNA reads TGTGCCAGCAATCGACAGATGAACACTGAAGCTTTCTTT. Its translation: CASNRQMNTEAFF.

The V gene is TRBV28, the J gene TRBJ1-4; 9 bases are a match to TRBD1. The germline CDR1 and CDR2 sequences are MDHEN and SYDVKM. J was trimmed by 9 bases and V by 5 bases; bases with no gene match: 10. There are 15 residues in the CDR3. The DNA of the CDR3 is TGTGCCAGCAGTCCCCCGACAGGGGGTTTTCAAAAACTGTTTTTT. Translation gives CASSPPTGGFQKLFF.

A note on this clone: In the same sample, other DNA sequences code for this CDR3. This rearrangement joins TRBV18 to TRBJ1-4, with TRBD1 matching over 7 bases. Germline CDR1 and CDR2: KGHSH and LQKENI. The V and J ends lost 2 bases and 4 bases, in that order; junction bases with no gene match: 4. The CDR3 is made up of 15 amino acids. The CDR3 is CASSPRQGDNEKLFF. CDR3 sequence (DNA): TGTGCCAGCTCACCAAGGCAGGGGGATAATGAAAAACTGTTTTTT. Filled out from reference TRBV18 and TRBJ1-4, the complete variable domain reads NAGVMQNPRHLVRRRGQEARLRCSPMKGHSHVYWYRQLPEEGLKFMVYLQKENIIDESGMPKERFSAEFPKEGPSILRIQQVVRGDSAAYFCASSPRQGDNEKLFFGSGTQLSVL.

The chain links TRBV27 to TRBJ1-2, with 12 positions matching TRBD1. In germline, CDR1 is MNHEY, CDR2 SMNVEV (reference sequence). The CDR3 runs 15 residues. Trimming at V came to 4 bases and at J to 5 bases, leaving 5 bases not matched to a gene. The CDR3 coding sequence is TGTGCCAGCAGTTCGCGGGACAGGGGGCTTTATGGCTACACCTTC. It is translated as CASSSRDRGLYGYTF.

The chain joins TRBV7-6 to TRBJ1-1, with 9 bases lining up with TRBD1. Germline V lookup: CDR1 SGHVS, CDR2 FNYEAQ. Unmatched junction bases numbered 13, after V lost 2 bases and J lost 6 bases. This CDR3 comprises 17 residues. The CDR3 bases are TGTGCCAGCAGCTTAAGTTATGGGGACAGGGCGTACGCTGAAGCTTTCTTT. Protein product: CASSLSYGDRAYAEAFF.

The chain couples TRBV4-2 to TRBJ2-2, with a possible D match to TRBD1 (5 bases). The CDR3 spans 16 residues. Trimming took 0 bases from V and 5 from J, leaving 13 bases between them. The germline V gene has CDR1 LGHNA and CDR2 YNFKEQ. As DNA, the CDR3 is TGTGCCAGCAGCCAAGATCTCAGGGATTTGACCGGGGAGCTGTTTTTT. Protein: CASSQDLRDLTGELFF.

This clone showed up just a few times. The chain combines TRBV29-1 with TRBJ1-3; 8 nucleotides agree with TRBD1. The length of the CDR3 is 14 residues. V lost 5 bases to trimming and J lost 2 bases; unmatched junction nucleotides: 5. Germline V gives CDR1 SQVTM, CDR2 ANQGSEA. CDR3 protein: CSVSRQGPGNTIYF. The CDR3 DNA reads TGCAGCGTTTCGCGACAGGGGCCTGGAAACACCATATATTTT. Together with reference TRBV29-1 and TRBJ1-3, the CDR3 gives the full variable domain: SAVISQKPSRDICQRGTSLTIQCQVDSQVTMMFWYRQQPGQSLTLIATANQGSEATYESGFVIDKFPISRPNLTFSTLTVSNMSPEDSSIYLCSVSRQGPGNTIYFGEGSWLTVV.

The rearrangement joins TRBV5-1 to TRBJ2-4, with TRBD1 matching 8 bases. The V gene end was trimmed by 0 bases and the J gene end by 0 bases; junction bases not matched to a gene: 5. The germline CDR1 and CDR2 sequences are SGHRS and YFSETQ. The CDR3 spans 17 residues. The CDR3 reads CASSLAGTGVAKNIQYF. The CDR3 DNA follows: TGCGCCAGCAGCTTGGCCGGGACAGGTGTAGCCAAAAACATTCAGTACTTC.

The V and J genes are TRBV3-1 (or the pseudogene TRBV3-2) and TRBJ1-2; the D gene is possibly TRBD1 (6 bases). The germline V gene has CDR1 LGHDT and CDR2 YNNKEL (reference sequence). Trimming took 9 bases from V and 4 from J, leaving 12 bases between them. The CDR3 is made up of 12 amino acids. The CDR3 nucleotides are TGTGCCAGTGGCAGGGGACCCTATGGCTACACCTTC. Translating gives CASGRGPYGYTF.

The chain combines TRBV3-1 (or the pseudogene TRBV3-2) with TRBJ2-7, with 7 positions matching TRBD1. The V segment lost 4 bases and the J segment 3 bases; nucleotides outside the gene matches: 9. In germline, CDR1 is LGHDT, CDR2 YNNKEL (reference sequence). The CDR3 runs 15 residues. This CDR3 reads CASSPRTGGFYEQYF. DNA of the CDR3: TGTGCCAGCAGCCCACGGACAGGTGGTTTCTACGAGCAGTACTTC.

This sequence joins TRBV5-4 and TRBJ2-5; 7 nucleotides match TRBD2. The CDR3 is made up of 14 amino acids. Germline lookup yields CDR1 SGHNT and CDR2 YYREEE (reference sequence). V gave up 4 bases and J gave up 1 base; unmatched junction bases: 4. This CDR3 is CASSPGGTQETQYF. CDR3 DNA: TGTGCCAGCAGCCCCGGGGGGACCCAAGAGACCCAGTACTTC.

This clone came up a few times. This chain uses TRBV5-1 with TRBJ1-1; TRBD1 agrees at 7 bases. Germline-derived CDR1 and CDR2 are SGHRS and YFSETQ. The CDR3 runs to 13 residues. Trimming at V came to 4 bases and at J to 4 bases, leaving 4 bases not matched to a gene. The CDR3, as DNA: TGCGCCAGCAGCCAAGGACAGGCCACTGAAGCTTTCTTT. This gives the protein CASSQGQATEAFF.

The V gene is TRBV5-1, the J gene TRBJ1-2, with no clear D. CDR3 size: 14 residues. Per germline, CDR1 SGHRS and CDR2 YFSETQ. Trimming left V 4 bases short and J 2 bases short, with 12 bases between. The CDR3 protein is CASSLGENNYGYTF. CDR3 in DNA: TGCGCCAGCAGCCTCGGGGAGAACAACTATGGCTACACCTTC.

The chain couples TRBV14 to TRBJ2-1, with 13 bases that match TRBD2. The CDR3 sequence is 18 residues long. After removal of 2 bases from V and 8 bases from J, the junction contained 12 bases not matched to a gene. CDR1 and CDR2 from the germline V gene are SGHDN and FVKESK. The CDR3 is CASSQSPGLAGLRDEQFF. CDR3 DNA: TGTGCCAGCAGCCAATCACCGGGACTAGCGGGGTTGAGGGATGAGCAGTTCTTC.